This TCR beta chain was sequenced during a study of blood T cells in healthy people across ages. This CDR3 region has 15 residues. Germline lookup yields CDR1 MGHRA and CDR2 YSYEKL. V was pared by 1 base and J by 2 bases, with 10 bases between. For the second PCR, which ran for about 7 to 12 cycles, a sample-barcoded 5' primer and a J-beta primer mix were used. TCRdb re-called the 5' RACE reads with MiXCR, one entry per CDR3 protein. The table records 650,000 to 1,000,000 distinct CDR3 sequences, about 47% of them present only once. Findings and limits, study-wide: Diversity figures based on one million T cells were deemed too low.

As regards this clonotype: Antigen: not known.

The sequence derives from a man aged 80 or over in good health. Sequencing input: blood. The V gene is TRBV4-1, the J gene TRBJ2-3; D unresolved. The CDR3 protein is CASSQASRSTDTQYF. CDR3 coding DNA: TGCGCCAGCAGCCAAGCGTCTAGATCCACAGATACGCAGTATTTT.